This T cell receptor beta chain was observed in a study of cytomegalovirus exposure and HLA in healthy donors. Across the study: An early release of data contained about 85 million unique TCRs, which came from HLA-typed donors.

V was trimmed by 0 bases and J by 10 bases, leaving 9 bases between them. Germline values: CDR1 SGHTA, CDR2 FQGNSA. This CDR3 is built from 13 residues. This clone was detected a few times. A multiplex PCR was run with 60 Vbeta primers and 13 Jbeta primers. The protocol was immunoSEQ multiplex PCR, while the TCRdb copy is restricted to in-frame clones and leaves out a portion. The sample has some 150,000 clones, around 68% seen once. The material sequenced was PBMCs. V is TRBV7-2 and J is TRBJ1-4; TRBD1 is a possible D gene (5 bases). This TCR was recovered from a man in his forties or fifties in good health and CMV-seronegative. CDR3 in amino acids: CASSLAGTGKLFF. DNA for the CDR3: TGTGCCAGCAGCTTAGCCGGCACAGGAAAACTGTTTTTT.